Sequencing of this TCR beta chain was carried out in a study of T cell responses to AZD1222 COVID-19 vaccine. Study conclusions and caveats: The study found Spike-specific TCR breadth and depth rose after two AZD1222 doses. White British people made up most donors, females outnumbered males, and clonal diversity was possibly underestimated. Repertoire sampling was restricted to post-peak T cell response timepoints. The CD4 TCRs associated with vaccination extended across spike and predominated at 160-218 and 743-854.

The assay was immunoSEQ multiplex PCR, and TCRdb's table has in-frame clones only and misses some. The profile shows 150,000 to 200,000 clones, roughly nine tenths of them singletons. There are 16 residues in the CDR3. V lost 1 base to trimming and J lost 9 bases; unmatched junction nucleotides: 7. Germline assignment: CDR1 SGHTA and CDR2 FQGTGA. Concerning this clone itself: Its matching antigen is unknown.

The sequence was collected from an adult in good health. The chain is built from TRBV7-3 and TRBJ1-6, with 9 positions matching TRBD1. The sequences come from peripheral blood, collected on day 0 of AZD1222 vaccination. Here the CDR3 reads CASSLKGQGRGSPLHF. The CDR3 DNA is TGTGCCAGCAGCTTAAAAGGACAGGGGAGAGGTTCACCCCTCCACTTT.